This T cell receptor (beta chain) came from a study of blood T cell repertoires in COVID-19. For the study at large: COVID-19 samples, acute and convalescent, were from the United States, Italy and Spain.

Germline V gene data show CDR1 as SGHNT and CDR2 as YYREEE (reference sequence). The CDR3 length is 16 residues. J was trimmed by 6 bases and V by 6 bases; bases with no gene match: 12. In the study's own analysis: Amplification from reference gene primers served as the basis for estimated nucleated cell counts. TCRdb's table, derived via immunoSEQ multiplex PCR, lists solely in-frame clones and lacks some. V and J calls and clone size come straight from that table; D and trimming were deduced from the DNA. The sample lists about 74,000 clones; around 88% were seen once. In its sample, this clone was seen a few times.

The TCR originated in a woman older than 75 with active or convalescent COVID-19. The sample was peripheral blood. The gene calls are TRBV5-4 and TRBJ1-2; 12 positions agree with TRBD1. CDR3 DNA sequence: TGTGCCAGCACCGTAACAGGGACAGGGGGCAAAGATGGCTACACCTTC. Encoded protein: CASTVTGTGGKDGYTF.